Below are 30 T cell receptor beta chains sequenced from a single sample in a study of blood T cell repertoires in COVID-19. The method was immunoSEQ multiplex PCR; TCRdb's version includes in-frame clones alone and lacks a portion of them. The sample contains about 250,000 clones, around 90% of which appear only once. What was sequenced was peripheral blood. The origin of the receptors is an elderly man with acute or convalescent COVID-19.

CDR3 sequence (DNA): TGCGCCAGCAGCCCCCAGGGGGCGGATGGGGCTGAGCAGTTCTTC. Its translation is CASSPQGADGAEQFF. V usage is TRBV5-1 and J usage is TRBJ2-1, with 8 bases fitting TRBD1. The germline CDR1 and CDR2 sequences are SGHRS and YFSETQ. The V segment lost 4 bases and the J segment 9 bases; nucleotides outside the gene matches: 12. The CDR3 has 15 amino acids.

This chain connects TRBV27 to TRBJ1-2, with D uncertain. The CDR3 loop spans 13 amino acids. Germline V CDR1 and CDR2: MNHEY, SMNVEV (reference sequence). Trimming removed 5 bases at V and 0 bases at J, with 7 bases between. DNA of the CDR3: TGTGCCAGCAGTCACCTAGCTAACTATGGCTACACCTTC. Protein: CASSHLANYGYTF.

The chain carries TRBV4-1 and TRBJ2-1; TRBD1 matches at 7 bases. The V and J ends lost 2 bases and 9 bases, in that order; junction bases with no gene match: 10. This CDR3 spans 15 amino acids. Per germline, CDR1 MGHRA and CDR2 YSYEKL. In DNA form, the CDR3 reads TGCGCCAGCAGCCAACCCGGGACAGCTCGTGGTGAGCAGTTCTTC. The encoded protein is CASSQPGTARGEQFF.

This chain joins TRBV19 and TRBJ1-1, with no clear D. CDR1 LNHDA and CDR2 SQIVND come from the germline V gene (reference sequence). The CDR3 runs 12 residues. Trimming shortened V by 4 bases and J by 2 bases, and 5 bases separated the two germline ends. CDR3 sequence reads: CASSTVNTEAFF. The DNA for the CDR3 is TGTGCCAGTAGTACAGTAAACACTGAAGCTTTCTTT.

The chain uses TRBV28 and TRBJ2-2; weak D call: TRBD2 (5 bases). V lost 6 bases, J lost 5 bases, and 19 bases lay in between. Germline-derived CDR1 and CDR2 are MDHEN and SYDVKM. The CDR3 length is 16 residues. DNA for the CDR3: TGTGCCAGCAGCCCGCCAGGACGGGGAGTTACCGGGGAGCTGTTTTTT. It encodes CASSPPGRGVTGELFF. Filled out from reference TRBV28 and TRBJ2-2, the complete variable domain reads DVKVTQSSRYLVKRTGEKVFLECVQDMDHENMFWYRQDPGLGLRLIYFSYDVKMKEKGDIPEGYSVSREKKERFSLILESASTNQTSMYLCASSPPGRGVTGELFFGEGSRLTVL.

This clone was recorded a few times. The rearrangement links TRBV4-1 to TRBJ1-6; TRBD1 aligns across 7 bases. Germline V gene lookup returns CDR1 MGHRA and CDR2 YSYEKL. The CDR3 extends over 18 amino acids. The junction had 8 bases not matched to a gene; V was cut back by 0 bases and J by 3 bases. CDR3 sequence reads: CASSQDGRDSNYNSPLHF. The CDR3 nucleotides read TGCGCCAGCAGCCAAGATGGTCGGGACAGTAACTATAATTCACCCCTCCACTTT.

The chain is built from TRBV2 and TRBJ1-6, with D possibly matching TRBD1 (6 bases). The CDR3 length is 15 residues. The germline CDR1 and CDR2 sequences are SNHLY and FYNNEI. The germline V and J ends were trimmed by 5 bases and 2 bases, with 10 bases remaining between them. The CDR3: CASSKDSTYNSPLHF. CDR3 nucleotides: TGTGCCAGCAGTAAGGACAGTACCTATAATTCACCCCTCCACTTT.

This clone has a single count. V and J are TRBV10-3 and TRBJ2-5; the match to TRBD2 covers 13 bases. CDR1 ENHRY and CDR2 SYGVKD come from the germline V gene. V was clipped by 8 bases and J by 5 bases; unmatched bases: 17. This CDR3 spans 18 amino acids. In DNA, the CDR3 is TGTGCCATCCCGCTGGGACCAGGACTAGCGGGAGTATGCGAGACCCAGTACTTC. Translated: CAIPLGPGLAGVCETQYF.

The V and J genes are TRBV19 and TRBJ1-1; TRBD1 is a possible D gene (6 bases). This CDR3 has 15 amino acids. The germline V gene encodes CDR1 LNHDA and CDR2 SQIVND (reference sequence). V was cut by 6 bases and J by 1 base, with 15 bases left in between. The CDR3 coding sequence is TGTGCCAGTAGCCCTGGCGGGGGGGCGAACACTGAAGCTTTCTTT. Its protein is CASSPGGGANTEAFF.

The chain employs TRBV7-3 and TRBJ2-5, with D tentatively TRBD2 (6 bases). Looked up from germline, CDR1 is SGHTA and CDR2 is FQGTGA. V dropped 1 base and J dropped 5 bases, with 8 bases sitting between them. The CDR3 has 13 residues. CDR3 bases: TGTGCCAGCAGCTTAAATGGAGGGGAGACCCAGTACTTC. This gives the protein CASSLNGGETQYF. Full variable domain (rest looked up from reference TRBV7-3 and TRBJ2-5): GAGVSQTPSNKVTEKGKYVELRCDPISGHTALYWYRQSLGQGPEFLIYFQGTGAADDSGLPNDRFFAVRPEGSVSTLKIQRTERGDSAVYLCASSLNGGETQYFGPGTRLLVL.

The chain has TRBV3-1 (or the pseudogene TRBV3-2) and TRBJ1-1; D is possibly TRBD1 (6 bases). Germline-derived CDR1 and CDR2 are LGHDT and YNNKEL (reference sequence). The CDR3 covers 13 residues. V lost 8 bases to trimming and J lost 6 bases, with 16 bases between them. CDR3 bases: TGTGCCAGCGGTGGACCTGGGGGCGCTGAAGCTTTCTTT. Its translation is CASGGPGGAEAFF.

The chain couples TRBV3-1 (or the pseudogene TRBV3-2) to TRBJ1-1, with 7 bases that match TRBD1. CDR1 and CDR2 from the germline V gene are LGHDT and YNNKEL (reference sequence). The J segment lost 3 bases and the V segment lost 3 bases, leaving 7 bases of the junction unmatched. This CDR3 is 15 amino acids long. CDR3 protein: CASSHSGQSYTEAFF. The CDR3 DNA reads TGTGCCAGCAGCCACTCGGGACAGAGCTACACTGAAGCTTTCTTT.

The rearrangement joins TRBV18 to TRBJ2-3; weak D call: TRBD1 (6 bases). This CDR3 contains 15 residues. V was shortened by 6 bases and J by 2 bases, with 15 bases between the two germline ends. Germline values: CDR1 KGHSH, CDR2 LQKENI. CDR3 in amino acids: CASSPGQITTDTQYF. The CDR3 coding sequence is TGTGCCAGCTCCCCGGGACAAATAACCACAGATACGCAGTATTTT.

CDR3 sequence reads: CASRRTDNSPLHF. For the CDR3, the DNA is TGTGCCAGCAGGCGGACAGATAATTCACCCCTCCACTTT. The genes are TRBV6-5 and TRBJ1-6; weak D call: TRBD1 (6 bases). Trimming took off 6 bases at V and 5 bases at J, with 8 bases between the two ends. The CDR3 runs to 13 residues. Germline values: CDR1 MNHEY, CDR2 SVGAGI.

The chain carries TRBV5-1 and TRBJ2-7; 12 bases match TRBD2. CDR1 is SGHRS and CDR2 is YFSETQ in the germline V gene. Germline trimming cut 3 bases from V and 3 bases from J; bases unmatched to any gene: 1. The CDR3 loop spans 14 amino acids. For the CDR3, the DNA is TGCGCCAGCAGCTCTAGCGGGGGGGACTACGAGCAGTACTTC. This translates into CASSSSGGDYEQYF.

The gene calls are TRBV7-9 and TRBJ1-6; maybe TRBD1 (5 bases). V was clipped by 3 bases and J by 10 bases, with 13 bases between them. The CDR3 has 14 amino acids. Germline assignment: CDR1 SEHNR and CDR2 FQNEAQ (reference sequence). The CDR3: CASSFGGLGSPLHF. The CDR3 nucleotides are TGTGCCAGCAGCTTTGGGGGACTGGGCTCACCCCTCCACTTT. The complete variable domain, with remaining parts taken from reference TRBV7-9 and TRBJ1-6, reads DTGVSQNPRHKITKRGQNVTFRCDPISEHNRLYWYRQTLGQGPEFLTYFQNEAQLEKSRLLSDRFSAERPKGSFSTLEIQRTEQGDSAMYLCASSFGGLGSPLHFGNGTRLTVT.

The rearrangement joins TRBV9 to TRBJ1-6; a weak D match, TRBD1 (5 bases). Germline values: CDR1 SGDLS, CDR2 YYNGEE. The CDR3 totals 14 residues. Trimming shortened V by 0 bases and J by 9 bases, and 10 bases separated the two germline ends. The CDR3 region is CASSVVGQSSPLHF. In DNA, the CDR3 is TGTGCCAGCAGCGTAGTCGGACAAAGTTCACCCCTCCACTTT.

The chain recombines TRBV28 with TRBJ2-5; TRBD2 matches 14 bases. The CDR3 is 14 residues long. CDR1 MDHEN and CDR2 SYDVKM come from the germline V gene. With V trimmed by 9 bases and J by 5 bases, 5 bases remained unmatched. As DNA, the CDR3 is TGTGCCAGTGGACTAGCGGGAGGAGGGGAGACCCAGTACTTC. It is translated as CASGLAGGGETQYF.

The chain employs TRBV5-5 and TRBJ1-6, with 7 bases lining up with TRBD1. V shed 0 bases and J 10 bases; nucleotides not matched to a gene: 7. This CDR3 has 15 residues. The germline V gene has CDR1 SGHKS and CDR2 YYEKEE (reference sequence). Here the CDR3 reads CASSLGQGSNSPLHF. The CDR3 coding sequence is TGTGCCAGCAGCTTGGGACAGGGATCGAACTCACCCCTCCACTTT.

The rearrangement uses TRBV28 and TRBJ2-7, with 12 bases matching TRBD2. This CDR3 comprises 14 residues. Germline V gene data show CDR1 as MDHEN and CDR2 as SYDVKM. The V gene end was trimmed by 5 bases and the J gene end by 7 bases; junction bases not matched to a gene: 6. The CDR3 loop reads CASSRLAGEEEQYF. CDR3 DNA sequence: TGTGCCAGCAGTAGACTAGCGGGAGAGGAAGAGCAGTACTTC.

This clone has only a few counts. The chain combines TRBV28 with TRBJ2-4; 7 bases fit TRBD2. Germline values: CDR1 MDHEN, CDR2 SYDVKM. This CDR3 is 15 amino acids long. The junction had 11 bases not matched to a gene; V was cut back by 5 bases and J by 7 bases. In DNA form, the CDR3 reads TGTGCCAGCAGTCCCCCGGGGGAGGGGAGGAACATTCAGTACTTC. Its protein product is CASSPPGEGRNIQYF.

The chain joins TRBV7-2 to TRBJ1-5, with TRBD1 identical over 8 bases. The V gene's germline CDR1 is SGHTA and CDR2 FQGNSA. The junction had 7 bases not matched to a gene; V was cut back by 1 base and J by 2 bases. The CDR3 consists of 17 residues. For the CDR3, the DNA is TGTGCCAGCAGCTTAGGGGACAGGTCGGGTGGCAATCAGCCCCAGCATTTT. It translates to CASSLGDRSGGNQPQHF.

The V and J genes are TRBV5-1 and TRBJ2-3, with TRBD2 as a possible D gene (6 bases). With 4 bases removed from V and 1 base from J, the gap between germline ends came to 16 bases. This CDR3 has 16 residues. Germline lookup yields CDR1 SGHRS and CDR2 YFSETQ. CDR3 in amino acids: CASSVGSRRGTDTQYF. DNA for the CDR3: TGCGCCAGCAGCGTCGGGAGCCGACGGGGCACAGATACGCAGTATTTT. The variable domain in full, with the rest retrieved from reference TRBV5-1 and TRBJ2-3, is KAGVTQTPRYLIKTRGQQVTLSCSPISGHRSVSWYQQTPGQGLQFLFEYFSETQRNKGNFPGRFSGRQFSNSRSEMNVSTLELGDSALYLCASSVGSRRGTDTQYFGPGTRLTVL.

The rearrangement links TRBV7-9 to TRBJ2-4, with D maybe TRBD1 (5 bases). V shed 0 bases and J shed 4 bases, with 10 bases lying between them. The CDR3 sequence is 15 residues long. Germline V gene lookup returns CDR1 SEHNR and CDR2 FQNEAQ (reference sequence). CDR3 coding DNA: TGTGCCAGCAGCTTAGCGCAAGGGGTTAAAAACATTCAGTACTTC. Its protein product is CASSLAQGVKNIQYF.

This chain links TRBV7-2 with TRBJ2-7; a possible D gene is TRBD2 (6 bases). This CDR3 region has 14 residues. The germline V gene encodes CDR1 SGHTA and CDR2 FQGNSA. The germline V and J ends were trimmed by 3 bases and 0 bases, with 9 bases remaining between them. Written as DNA, the CDR3 is TGTGCCAGCAGCTTCGATAGCGGCTCCTACGAGCAGTACTTC. Its protein product is CASSFDSGSYEQYF.

The J gene is TRBJ2-2, the V gene TRBV7-2; D is ambiguous. CDR3 size: 14 residues. V lost 1 base and J lost 6, with 9 bases in between. CDR1 is SGHTA and CDR2 is FQGNSA in the germline V gene. CDR3 nucleotide sequence: TGTGCCAGCAGCTTAGATAGTTTCGCCGGGGAGCTGTTTTTT. Protein sequence: CASSLDSFAGELFF.

This clone is a singleton in its sample. The chain couples TRBV18 to TRBJ2-7; 7 positions match TRBD2. CDR1 and CDR2 (germline): KGHSH, LQKENI. There are 13 residues in the CDR3. Trimming at V came to 4 bases and at J to 6 bases, leaving 6 bases not matched to a gene. The CDR3 DNA sequence: TGTGCCAGCTCACGAAGCCTAGCGGTCGAGCAGTACTTC. This gives the protein CASSRSLAVEQYF.

This clone was counted between two and nine times. V gene TRBV7-8 combines with J gene TRBJ2-7, with 7 bases lining up with TRBD1. CDR1 is SGHVS and CDR2 is FQNEAQ in the germline V gene. V was clipped by 5 bases and J by 5 bases; unmatched bases: 15. This CDR3 is 16 amino acids long. CDR3: CASSPRTGNPVHEQYF. CDR3 in DNA: TGTGCCAGCAGCCCCAGGACAGGAAACCCTGTTCACGAGCAGTACTTC.

The chain links TRBV6-5 to TRBJ2-3; TRBD1 matches at 7 bases. After removal of 2 bases from V and 4 bases from J, the junction contained 0 bases not matched to a gene. This CDR3 is 13 amino acids long. In germline, CDR1 is MNHEY, CDR2 SVGAGI. This CDR3 reads CASSYGQADTQYF. The CDR3 region has the DNA TGTGCCAGCAGTTACGGACAGGCAGATACGCAGTATTTT.

This clone was observed a single time. The V gene is TRBV29-1, the J gene TRBJ2-7, with TRBD2 as a possible D gene (5 bases). Germline CDR1 reads SQVTM; CDR2 reads ANQGSEA. CDR3 length equals 15 residues. Trimming took off 0 bases at V and 2 bases at J, with 14 bases between the two ends. DNA for the CDR3: TGCAGCGTTGAAGAGTCAAGAGGGTTCGCCTACGAGCAGTACTTC. It codes for CSVEESRGFAYEQYF.